This T cell receptor (beta chain) is from a study of cytomegalovirus exposure and HLA in healthy donors. Study-wide points: TRBV6-2, TRBV6-3 and some other V segments were excluded as indistinguishable. Analysis was performed later, and it showed HLA-associated TCR beta chains to be more clonally expanded than equally common others. There were several of the most significant clusters that appeared linked to common viral pathogens in a later analysis. Overall, under 200 TCR beta chains were annotated as cytomegalovirus-associated.

Germline V gene data show CDR1 as LNHDA and CDR2 as SQIVND (reference sequence). The V and J ends lost 5 bases and 2 bases respectively, with 13 bases between them. The CDR3 contains 15 residues. Notes on this clone: Its antigen is currently unknown.

Both 60 Vbeta primers and 13 Jbeta primers went into the PCR. Libraries were prepared by immunoSEQ multiplex PCR; TCRdb keeps only in-frame clonotypes and omits some of them. The profile covers under 250,000 clones, with around 80% appearing a single time and 1.7% taken by the ten largest. The V gene is TRBV19, the J gene TRBJ1-5; D unclear. This receptor was identified in a man between 45 and 60 years old in good health and CMV-seronegative. Sequenced material: PBMCs. CDR3 nucleotide sequence: TGTGCCAGTAGTCCAGGCCCAGGCGGCAATCAGCCCCAGCATTTT. This gives the protein CASSPGPGGNQPQHF.